A selection of T cell receptor beta chains follows, all from one sample in a study of cytomegalovirus exposure and HLA in healthy donors. Clones were sequenced by immunoSEQ multiplex PCR, and TCRdb holds only the in-frame ones, with some missing. The sample consists of some 120,000 clones, approximately 80% of them appearing once. Sequences were obtained from PBMCs. These receptors came from a human donor in good health. Each CDR3 is given with its conserved first and last residue. The D gene is left open where the match is weak. A row's size may be missing; if present it is once, few, many or a size class.

size: -; V: TRBV4-2; J: TRBJ2-1; length: 15; D: TRBD2; DNA: TGTGCCAGCACCCGACGAGGGCGGGAGAGCAATGAGCAGTTCTTC; CDR3: CASTRRGRESNEQFF
size: -; V: TRBV7-6; J: TRBJ2-7; length: 15; D: -; DNA: TGTGCCAGCAGCCAGGGGCTGGGTGGGCTTGACGAGCAGTACTTC; CDR3: CASSQGLGGLDEQYF
size: -; V: TRBV10-3; J: TRBJ1-6; length: 14; D: TRBD1; DNA: TGTGCCATCAGTGGGGACAGATATAATTCACCCCTCCACTTT; CDR3: CAISGDRYNSPLHF
size: few; V: TRBV7-2; J: TRBJ2-2; length: 15; D: -; DNA: TGTGCCAGCAGCCGACCATCCAGAGGGGGTGGGGAGCTGTTTTTT; CDR3: CASSRPSRGGGELFF
size: few; V: TRBV4-1; J: TRBJ2-7; length: 16; D: -; DNA: TGCGCCAGCAGCAGCCTAGGACAGGGCGGGGGCTACGAGCAGTACTTC; CDR3: CASSSLGQGGGYEQYF
size: -; V: TRBV27; J: TRBJ1-5; length: 16; D: -; DNA: TGTGCCAGCAGTTTGTGGGGGGGACATAGCAATCAGCCCCAGCATTTT; CDR3: CASSLWGGHSNQPQHF
size: -; V: TRBV28; J: TRBJ2-7; length: 12; D: -; DNA: TGTGCCTCCAGCCCGGGTTTACACGAGCAGTACTTC; CDR3: CASSPGLHEQYF
size: -; V: TRBV7-2; J: TRBJ2-7; length: 16; D: TRBD2; DNA: TGTGCCAGCAGCTTAGACGGCGGGAGCCTCTCCTACGAGCAGTACTTC; CDR3: CASSLDGGSLSYEQYF
size: -; V: TRBV5-1; J: TRBJ1-2; length: 16; D: TRBD1; DNA: TGCGCCAGCAGCTTGGCCGCGCAGGGGGGAAGCTATGGCTACACCTTC; CDR3: CASSLAAQGGSYGYTF
size: -; V: TRBV28; J: TRBJ1-4; length: 16; D: TRBD1; DNA: TGTGCCAGCAGTCCGGACAGGGGGGGGACTAATGAAAAACTGTTTTTT; CDR3: CASSPDRGGTNEKLFF
size: -; V: TRBV6-1; J: TRBJ1-5; length: 16; D: TRBD1; DNA: TGTGCCAGCAGTGAGGGACAGGGGTTTGGCAATCAGCCCCAGCATTTT; CDR3: CASSEGQGFGNQPQHF
size: -; V: TRBV28; J: TRBJ2-7; length: 16; D: TRBD1; DNA: TGTGCCAGCAGTATCAACAGGGACAGGTCTCCCTACGAGCAGTACTTC; CDR3: CASSINRDRSPYEQYF
size: -; V: TRBV23-1; J: TRBJ2-5; length: 16; D: TRBD1; DNA: TGCGCCAGCAGCTCTATGTCGGGACAGGGCGAAGAGACCCAGTACTTC; CDR3: CASSSMSGQGEETQYF
size: -; V: TRBV7-9; J: TRBJ2-7; length: 14; D: -; DNA: TGTGCCAGCAGCTTACAAGGGGCTAGTTACGAGCAGTACTTC; CDR3: CASSLQGASYEQYF
size: -; V: TRBV11-1; J: TRBJ1-1; length: 17; D: -; DNA: TGTGCCAGCAGCACTTCACTCGGGGGTCTCGGGAACACTGAAGCTTTCTTT; CDR3: CASSTSLGGLGNTEAFF
size: -; V: TRBV25-1; J: TRBJ2-1; length: 13; D: -; DNA: TGTGCCAGCACGGAGAGGGCTACAAGTGAGCAGTTCTTC; CDR3: CASTERATSEQFF
size: few; V: TRBV5-1; J: TRBJ2-7; length: 13; D: TRBD1; DNA: TGCGCCAGCAGCCTTCGGACAGGGGACGAGCAGTACTTC; CDR3: CASSLRTGDEQYF
size: -; V: TRBV5-6; J: TRBJ1-1; length: 17; D: -; DNA: TGTGCCAGCAGCTATATGGGAGGAGTTAACATGAACACTGAAGCTTTCTTT; CDR3: CASSYMGGVNMNTEAFF
size: -; V: TRBV28; J: TRBJ1-1; length: 12; D: -; DNA: TGTGCCAGCAGTCTACAGGGCACTGAAGCTTTCTTT; CDR3: CASSLQGTEAFF
size: -; V: TRBV5-1; J: TRBJ2-7; length: 14; D: TRBD1; DNA: TGCGCCAGCAGACCGGGACAGATATCCGGCGAGCAGTACTTC; CDR3: CASRPGQISGEQYF
size: few; V: TRBV5-1; J: TRBJ2-3; length: 14; D: TRBD2; DNA: TGCGCCAGCGGGACGGGAGGTGGGACAGATACGCAGTATTTT; CDR3: CASGTGGGTDTQYF
size: -; V: TRBV16; J: TRBJ2-4; length: 16; D: -; DNA: TGTGCCAGCAGCCTAGACAGATTTTCAGCCAAAAACAGTCAGTACTTC; CDR3: CASSLDRFSAKNSQYF
size: -; V: TRBV2; J: TRBJ1-5; length: 13; D: -; DNA: TGTGCCAGCAGTGCACCACCGGATCAGCCCCAGCATTTT; CDR3: CASSAPPDQPQHF
size: -; V: TRBV5-4; J: TRBJ1-1; length: 16; D: TRBD1; DNA: TGTGCCAGCAGCTTGAGGGGGCGCCCCTTGAACACTGAAGCTTTCTTT; CDR3: CASSLRGRPLNTEAFF
size: -; V: TRBV5-1; J: TRBJ1-1; length: 11; D: -; DNA: TGCGCCAGCAGCTTCGGTGCTGAAGCTTTCTTT; CDR3: CASSFGAEAFF